What follows are 25 T cell receptor beta chains derived from one specimen sequenced in a study of T cell responses to AZD1222 COVID-19 vaccine. Sequencing used immunoSEQ multiplex PCR; TCRdb keeps in-frame clones, though not all of them. The sample totals over 140,000 clones. Sequenced material: peripheral blood. Receptors originate from an adult in good health.

J is TRBJ1-1 and V is TRBV11-1; TRBD1 is a possible D gene (5 bases). The CDR3 has 15 amino acids. Per the germline V gene, CDR1 is SGHAT and CDR2 is FQDESV (reference sequence). With 6 bases removed from V and 1 base from J, the gap between germline ends came to 15 bases. The CDR3 region is CASRLTGTGNTEAFF. The CDR3 DNA follows: TGTGCCAGCAGACTTACCGGGACCGGGAACACTGAAGCTTTCTTT.

The chain joins TRBV4-3 to TRBJ2-7; D tentatively fits TRBD1 or TRBD2 (6 bases each). The germline CDR1 and CDR2 sequences are LGHNA and YSLEER. The CDR3 spans 17 residues. Between the trimmed V and J ends, which lost 1 base and 2 bases, there was a span of 18 bases. The DNA of the CDR3 is TGCGCCAGCAGCCAAGTTGTCCCGGGGGCGGGAACCTACGAGCAGTACTTC. Protein sequence: CASSQVVPGAGTYEQYF.

This chain connects TRBV4-1 to TRBJ1-3; a possible D gene is TRBD1 (6 bases). In germline, CDR1 is MGHRA, CDR2 YSYEKL. V was cut by 0 bases and J by 4 bases, with 13 bases left in between. This CDR3 comprises 16 residues. CDR3 in amino acids: CASSQEGGLKGNTIYF. The CDR3 DNA sequence: TGCGCCAGCAGCCAAGAGGGGGGGCTGAAGGGAAACACCATATATTTT.

The chain recombines TRBV5-6 with TRBJ1-1, with 10 bases lining up with TRBD1. The junction had 18 bases not matched to a gene; V was cut back by 4 bases and J by 6 bases. This CDR3 spans 18 amino acids. CDR1 and CDR2 (germline): SGHDT, YYEEEE. CDR3 loop: CASSEETGGAEFDPEAFF. CDR3 nucleotide sequence: TGTGCCAGCAGCGAGGAGACAGGGGGCGCGGAATTCGACCCTGAAGCTTTCTTT. The full variable domain, rest sourced from reference TRBV5-6 and TRBJ1-1, is DAGVTQSPTHLIKTRGQQVTLRCSPKSGHDTVSWYQQALGQGPQFIFQYYEEEERQRGNFPDRFSGHQFPNYSSELNVNALLLGDSALYLCASSEETGGAEFDPEAFFGQGTRLTVV.

The chain employs TRBV5-4 and TRBJ1-1; D gene ambiguous. The CDR3 spans 12 residues. The V end lost 4 bases, the J end lost 8 bases, and 12 bases lay between the germline ends. CDR1 is SGHNT and CDR2 is YYREEE in the germline V gene (reference sequence). The CDR3 nucleotides are TGTGCCAGCAGCCCGGATCCGGGGGAAGCTTTCTTT. Translated: CASSPDPGEAFF.

This chain connects TRBV6-5 to TRBJ1-2; no clear D. The CDR3 loop spans 13 amino acids. Germline lookup yields CDR1 MNHEY and CDR2 SVGAGI. The V end was cut by 10 bases, the J end by 3 bases, with 15 bases between. The CDR3 reads CATAPSRYYGYTF. For the CDR3, the DNA is TGTGCCACCGCTCCGTCCAGATACTATGGCTACACCTTC.

V is TRBV5-4 and J is TRBJ2-5; TRBD2 might be the D (5 bases). The CDR3 is 15 residues long. Trimming took off 3 bases at V and 5 bases at J, with 17 bases between the two ends. Germline values: CDR1 SGHNT, CDR2 YYREEE (reference sequence). This CDR3 is CASSSGRGGTETQYF. The CDR3 region has the DNA TGTGCCAGCAGCTCCGGGCGTGGAGGTACGGAGACCCAGTACTTC.

The chain has TRBV7-2 and TRBJ1-2, with 9 bases that match TRBD1. Germline CDR1 SGHTA, CDR2 FQGNSA. J gave up 1 base and V 5 bases, and 5 bases lay outside the gene matches. The CDR3 consists of 15 residues. The CDR3 nucleotides are TGTGCCAGCAGCCCGGACAGGGGCAGTAACTATGGCTACACCTTC. This gives the protein CASSPDRGSNYGYTF.

The rearrangement links TRBV4-1 to TRBJ1-1, with a weak D call TRBD1 (6 bases). The CDR3 covers 15 residues. V was trimmed by 1 base and J by 3 bases, leaving 12 bases between them. CDR1 and CDR2 from the germline V gene are MGHRA and YSYEKL. The CDR3, as DNA: TGCGCCAGCAGCCAAGGGACAGAGTGGTACACTGAAGCTTTCTTT. It codes for CASSQGTEWYTEAFF.

V gene TRBV29-1 combines with J gene TRBJ1-3; D is uncertain. Germline lookup yields CDR1 SQVTM and CDR2 ANQGSEA. The CDR3 has 13 amino acids. V lost 5 bases and J 4 bases, leaving 12 bases between the germline ends. The CDR3 nucleotides are TGCAGCGTTATGTTAACGGCCGGAAACACCATATATTTT. Encoded protein: CSVMLTAGNTIYF.

The V gene is TRBV5-1, the J gene TRBJ1-1, with a weak D call TRBD1 (5 bases). Germline V lookup: CDR1 SGHRS, CDR2 YFSETQ. This CDR3 contains 15 residues. The V gene lost 2 bases and the J gene lost 0 bases, with 11 bases spanning the gap. CDR3 residues: CASSFQGMMNTEAFF. DNA of the CDR3: TGCGCCAGCAGCTTCCAGGGAATGATGAACACTGAAGCTTTCTTT. Supplemented by reference TRBV5-1 and TRBJ1-1, the full variable domain reads KAGVTQTPRYLIKTRGQQVTLSCSPISGHRSVSWYQQTPGQGLQFLFEYFSETQRNKGNFPGRFSGRQFSNSRSEMNVSTLELGDSALYLCASSFQGMMNTEAFFGQGTRLTVV.

V gene TRBV5-4 combines with J gene TRBJ1-2, with D possibly being TRBD1 (6 bases). This CDR3 spans 14 amino acids. Germline V gene lookup returns CDR1 SGHNT and CDR2 YYREEE (reference sequence). The V and J ends lost 6 bases and 2 bases respectively, with 14 bases between them. The CDR3 region is CASTSPGTNYGYTF. The CDR3 DNA reads TGTGCCAGCACCTCGCCCGGGACAAACTATGGCTACACCTTC.

The chain couples TRBV4-2 to TRBJ2-2, with 7 bases that match TRBD1. CDR3 size: 17 residues. With 0 bases clipped from V and 4 bases from J, the junction kept 8 bases outside the gene matches. Germline V gene data show CDR1 as LGHNA and CDR2 as YNFKEQ. The DNA of the CDR3 is TGTGCCAGCAGCCAAGATGTGCAGGGGGTAGTCACCGGGGAGCTGTTTTTT. Its protein is CASSQDVQGVVTGELFF.

The chain uses TRBV29-1 and TRBJ1-1; D might be TRBD1 (5 bases). In germline, CDR1 is SQVTM, CDR2 ANQGSEA. The V end was cut by 2 bases, the J end by 6 bases, with 10 bases between. There are 12 residues in the CDR3. CDR3 amino acids: CSVELGTAEAFF. The DNA for the CDR3 is TGCAGCGTTGAACTGGGGACTGCTGAAGCTTTCTTT.

The V call is TRBV5-1, the J call TRBJ1-6; no clear D. The CDR3 sequence is 16 residues long. Between the trimmed V and J ends, which lost 1 base and 6 bases, there was a span of 14 bases. CDR1 is SGHRS, CDR2 YFSETQ, per germline. The CDR3 DNA follows: TGCGCCAGCAGCTTGATCGGATCCTCCCCTAATTCACCCCTCCACTTT. Encoded protein: CASSLIGSSPNSPLHF.

The chain employs TRBV7-2 and TRBJ2-3; D not certain. Germline CDR1 SGHTA, CDR2 FQGNSA. This CDR3 spans 17 amino acids. The V end lost 6 bases, the J end lost 2 bases, and 21 bases lay between the germline ends. The CDR3: CASRPDPRRLSTDTQYF. CDR3 in DNA: TGTGCCAGCAGGCCGGATCCCCGTAGGCTCTCCACAGATACGCAGTATTTT.

The chain combines TRBV30 with TRBJ1-4; TRBD1 is a possible D gene (5 bases). The CDR3 sequence is 13 residues long. V shed 3 bases and J shed 5 bases, with 10 bases lying between them. Germline loops: CDR1 GTSNPN, CDR2 SVGIG (reference sequence). This CDR3 is CAWRTAPNEKLFF. The CDR3, as DNA: TGTGCCTGGAGGACAGCGCCGAATGAAAAACTGTTTTTT.

This rearrangement joins TRBV9 to TRBJ2-3, with 9 nucleotides matching TRBD2. Germline lookup yields CDR1 SGDLS and CDR2 YYNGEE. The CDR3 runs 19 residues. Germline trimming cut 2 bases from V and 5 bases from J; bases unmatched to any gene: 18. The CDR3 region is CASSVSLAGWGPRGDTQYF. CDR3 in DNA: TGTGCCAGCAGCGTTAGTCTAGCGGGGTGGGGACCAAGGGGAGATACGCAGTATTTT.

The chain couples TRBV6-6 to TRBJ2-5; 13 nucleotides match TRBD2. CDR1 and CDR2 (germline): MNHNY, SVGAGI (reference sequence). The CDR3 totals 15 residues. The junction had 7 bases not matched to a gene; V was cut back by 5 bases and J by 7 bases. The CDR3 region has the DNA TGTGCCAGCAGTGGGGGGACTAGCGGGGTTGGGACCCAGTACTTC. It translates to CASSGGTSGVGTQYF.

This chain joins TRBV12-3 or TRBV12-4 and TRBJ1-1; TRBD1 matches 7 bases. CDR3 length: 13 amino acids. Trimming removed 5 bases from V and 2 bases from J; junction bases left unmatched: 2. CDR3 sequence (DNA): TGTGCCAGCAGTGGGGACAGCAACACTGAAGCTTTCTTT. As protein: CASSGDSNTEAFF.

This chain joins TRBV7-2 and TRBJ2-2; 10 bases match TRBD2. With 3 bases clipped from V and 4 bases from J, the junction kept 2 bases outside the gene matches. The CDR3 is made up of 15 amino acids. Germline lookup yields CDR1 SGHTA and CDR2 FQGNSA. Here the CDR3 DNA reads TGTGCCAGCAGCTTGGAGCGGGGGGGCACCGGGGAGCTGTTTTTT. Protein sequence: CASSLERGGTGELFF.

The chain links TRBV7-2 to TRBJ2-3; D not certain. This CDR3 contains 13 residues. V was trimmed by 5 bases and J by 2 bases, leaving 8 bases between them. From germline, CDR1 is SGHTA and CDR2 FQGNSA. For the CDR3, the DNA is TGTGCCAGCAGCATCCCCTCCACAGATACGCAGTATTTT. It codes for CASSIPSTDTQYF.

Remarks on this clone: Other DNA sequences within the sample encode an identical CDR3. This sequence joins TRBV28 and TRBJ2-7; D possibly corresponds to TRBD2 (6 bases). Germline V gene sequence: CDR1 MDHEN, CDR2 SYDVKM. This CDR3 spans 16 amino acids. Trimming cost V 6 bases and J 6 bases, with 24 bases left between them. DNA for the CDR3: TGTGCCAGCAGCCCGAGGGCGGGGCCCCCCTCGGGCGAGCAGTACTTC. It codes for CASSPRAGPPSGEQYF. Using reference TRBV28 and TRBJ2-7 for the parts outside the CDR3, the full variable domain is DVKVTQSSRYLVKRTGEKVFLECVQDMDHENMFWYRQDPGLGLRLIYFSYDVKMKEKGDIPEGYSVSREKKERFSLILESASTNQTSMYLCASSPRAGPPSGEQYFGPGTRLTVT.

J is TRBJ1-2 and V is TRBV6-5; maybe TRBD1 (6 bases). The CDR3 extends over 14 amino acids. From germline, CDR1 is MNHEY and CDR2 SVGAGI. Trimming cost V 6 bases and J 0 bases, with 11 bases left between them. CDR3 region: CASSPTGPNYGYTF. The CDR3 DNA follows: TGTGCCAGCAGCCCGACAGGACCTAACTATGGCTACACCTTC.

This sequence joins TRBV9 and TRBJ2-5, with 13 bases aligning to TRBD2. The CDR3 runs 16 residues. Losses at the gene ends were 4 bases for V and 5 bases for J; bases not matched to a gene: 8. CDR1 and CDR2 from the germline V gene are SGDLS and YYNGEE. The CDR3 DNA sequence: TGTGCCAGCAGCTCGAGACTAGCGGGGGGCAGGGAGACCCAGTACTTC. This encodes CASSSRLAGGRETQYF.